This T cell receptor (beta chain) is drawn from a study of pediatric ulcerative colitis. Background on the study: Ulcerative colitis patients had pancolitis or left-sided colitis, with confirming histology.

Sequencing depth was up to 500,000 reads per sample. Profiling relied on immunoSEQ multiplex PCR, and the TCRdb table lists in-frame clones only, not all of them. The sample carries around 64,000 clones, roughly nine tenths recorded once. With regard to this clone: One end of the junction is discordant with germline, which a read error may explain.

Sequenced material: blood. The receptor comes from a boy aged 10-17 years with severe ulcerative colitis.

This CDR3 reads CTSSSTVSGTSDGPYEQYF. CDR3 nucleotide sequence: TGTACCAGCAGCTCCACGGTCTCCGGGACTAGCGACGGTCCCTACGAGCAGTACTTC. V usage is TRBV7-9 and J usage is TRBJ2-7; 10 bases fit TRBD2. The CDR3 sequence is 19 residues long. Germline lookup yields CDR1 SEHNR and CDR2 FQNEAQ (reference sequence).